The sequence of this TCR beta chain was determined in a study of human T cells and chemical hapten exposure. Study-wide results and caveats: The study found that DPC sensitization did not change TCRs above 1 in 1000 frequency.

The table lists this clonotype with many counts. Its antigen is not identified. Each CDR3 protein is one row after TCRdb ran MiXCR on the RACE reads. There are tens of thousands of distinct CDR3 sequences in the sample; about 9% occur only once, and 13% lies in the top ten. Time point here: patch test 1, 2 weeks after DPC sensitization. Treatment of the sample: therapeutic diphenylcyclopropenone sensitization with weekly scalp DPC. Total RNA was isolated from whole blood that had not been fractionated. This clonotype originated in a woman in her 40s with alopecia areata. Some clones in this sample may be carry-over from other donors' samples. The sequences come from whole blood, collected in connection with sensitization to the hapten diphenylcyclopropenone (DPC).

CDR3 in DNA: TGTGCCAGCAGCTTAGGGACGCGGGGGAATGGAAACACCATATATTTT. Its translation is CASSLGTRGNGNTIYF. This chain uses TRBV7-2 with TRBJ1-3; TRBD1 is a possible D gene (5 bases). Per the germline V gene, CDR1 is SGHTA and CDR2 is FQGNSA. V lost 1 base to trimming and J lost 3 bases, with 13 bases between them. The CDR3 contains 16 residues.